One TCR beta chain is described in this entry. In Cohort 3, a recovered donor had either two negative PCRs, clearance, or symptom resolution. The table came from immunoSEQ multiplex PCR; TCRdb's copy has only in-frame clones and leaves some out. The sample shows more than 150,000 clones, about 90% of them seen only once. This sample stems from a study of blood T cell repertoires in COVID-19. This CDR3 has 12 amino acids. Trimming cost V 6 bases and J 0 bases, with 6 bases left between them. Looked up from germline, CDR1 is MNHNY and CDR2 is SVGAGI (reference sequence). This clonotype was obtained from a woman aged 25 to 39 who had recovered from COVID-19. Sequenced material: PBMCs or T cells enriched from blood (not recorded which). The chain recombines TRBV6-6 with TRBJ2-7; D is unresolved. DNA of the CDR3: TGTGCCAGCAGCTTACTCTCCTACGAGCAGTACTTC. Protein: CASSLLSYEQYF.